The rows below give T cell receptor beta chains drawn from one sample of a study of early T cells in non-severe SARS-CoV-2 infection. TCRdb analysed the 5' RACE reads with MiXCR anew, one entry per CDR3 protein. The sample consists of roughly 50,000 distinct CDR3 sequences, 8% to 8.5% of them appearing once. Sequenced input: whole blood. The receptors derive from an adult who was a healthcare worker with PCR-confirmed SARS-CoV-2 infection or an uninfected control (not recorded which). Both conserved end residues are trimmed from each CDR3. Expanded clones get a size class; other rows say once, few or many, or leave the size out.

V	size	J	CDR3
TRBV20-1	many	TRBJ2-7	SATPTSGRVDEQY
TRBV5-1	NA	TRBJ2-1	ASRGTSAHNEQF
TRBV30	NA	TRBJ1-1	AWSVWERYTEAF
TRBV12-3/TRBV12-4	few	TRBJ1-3	ASRHDSTPGNTIY
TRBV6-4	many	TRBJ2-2	ASSEGTGELF
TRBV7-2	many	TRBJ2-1	ASSFGDRYNEQF
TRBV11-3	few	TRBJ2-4	ASSPAGQLSIQY
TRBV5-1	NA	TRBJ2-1	ASSLLGSEGEQF
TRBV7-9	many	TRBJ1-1	ASSLQGNTEAF
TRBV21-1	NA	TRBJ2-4	ASSKDHVAKNIQY
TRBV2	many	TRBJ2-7	ASSHSTGGAIYEQY
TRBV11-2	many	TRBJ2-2	ASSHPPVSGELF
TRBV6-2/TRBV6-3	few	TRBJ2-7	ASSDRGYYEQY
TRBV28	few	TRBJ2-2	ASSRGDSNTGELF
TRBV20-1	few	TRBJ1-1	SARRVTEAF
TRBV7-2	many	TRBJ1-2	ASSLTVYGYT
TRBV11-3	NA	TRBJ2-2	ASSLANTGELF
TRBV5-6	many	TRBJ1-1	ASSSDGGRNTEAF
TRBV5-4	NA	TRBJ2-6	ASSFQSSGANVLT
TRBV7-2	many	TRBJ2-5	ASSRGQEETQY
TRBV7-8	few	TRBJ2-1	ASSLGLVGTYNEQF
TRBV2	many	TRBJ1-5	ASSETRRGLAQPQH
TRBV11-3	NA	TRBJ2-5	ASSHLQRGRETQY
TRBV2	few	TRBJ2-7	ASRRGRGYEQY
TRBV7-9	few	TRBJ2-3	ASSRTSGRTDTQY
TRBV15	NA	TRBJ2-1	ATSEREGRYNEQF
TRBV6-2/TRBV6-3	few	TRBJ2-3	ASSFSGSSTQY